The entry below gives a single T cell receptor beta chain sequence along with its context. The record originates from a study of blood T cell repertoires in COVID-19. Trimming removed 2 bases from V and 1 base from J, with 9 bases in between. CDR3 length: 14 residues. CDR1 and CDR2 from the germline V gene are SGHTS and YDEGEE. Data came from immunoSEQ multiplex PCR; TCRdb stores just in-frame clones and leaves some out. The data contain 100,000 or so clones, roughly 85% of them singletons. Sequenced sample: peripheral blood. The chain has TRBV5-8 and TRBJ1-1; the D gene is possibly TRBD1 (5 bases). The TCR sequence derives from a woman aged 80 or over with acute or convalescent COVID-19. The CDR3 loop reads CASSFGGWNTEAFF. The CDR3 DNA reads as TGTGCCAGCAGCTTTGGGGGGTGGAACACTGAAGCTTTCTTT.